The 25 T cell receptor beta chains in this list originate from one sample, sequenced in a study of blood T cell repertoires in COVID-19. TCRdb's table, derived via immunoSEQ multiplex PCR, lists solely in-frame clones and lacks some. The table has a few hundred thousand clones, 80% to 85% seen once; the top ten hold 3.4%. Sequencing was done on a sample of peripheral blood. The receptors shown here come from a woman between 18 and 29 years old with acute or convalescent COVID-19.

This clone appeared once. Here the CDR3 reads CASSSPLRAGKGDTQYF. CDR3 bases: TGTGCCAGCAGTTCCCCCCTACGAGCGGGGAAAGGGGATACGCAGTATTTT. The chain links TRBV27 to TRBJ2-3; 7 nucleotides align to TRBD2. Germline lookup yields CDR1 MNHEY and CDR2 SMNVEV (reference sequence). This CDR3 comprises 17 residues. With V trimmed by 4 bases and J by 6 bases, 16 bases remained unmatched.

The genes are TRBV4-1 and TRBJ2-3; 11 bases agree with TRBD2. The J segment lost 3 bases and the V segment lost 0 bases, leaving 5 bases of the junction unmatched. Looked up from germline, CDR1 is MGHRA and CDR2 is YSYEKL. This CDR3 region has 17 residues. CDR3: CASSQEALAGGTDTQYF. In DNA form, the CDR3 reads TGCGCCAGCAGCCAAGAAGCCCTAGCGGGAGGAACAGATACGCAGTATTTT.

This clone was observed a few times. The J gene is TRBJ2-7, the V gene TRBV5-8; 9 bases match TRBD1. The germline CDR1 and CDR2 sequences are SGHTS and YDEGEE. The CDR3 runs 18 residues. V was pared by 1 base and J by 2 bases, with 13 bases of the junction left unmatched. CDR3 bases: TGTGCCAGCAGCTTGTATGGACAGGGGACCCGAAAGGCCTACGAGCAGTACTTC. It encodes CASSLYGQGTRKAYEQYF.

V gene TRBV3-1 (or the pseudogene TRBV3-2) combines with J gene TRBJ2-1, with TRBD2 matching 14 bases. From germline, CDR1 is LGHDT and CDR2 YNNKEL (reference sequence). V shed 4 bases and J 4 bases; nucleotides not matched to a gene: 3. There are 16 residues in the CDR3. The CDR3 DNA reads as TGTGCCAGCAGCCCCCGACTAGCGGGAGGGTACAATGAGCAGTTCTTC. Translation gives CASSPRLAGGYNEQFF.

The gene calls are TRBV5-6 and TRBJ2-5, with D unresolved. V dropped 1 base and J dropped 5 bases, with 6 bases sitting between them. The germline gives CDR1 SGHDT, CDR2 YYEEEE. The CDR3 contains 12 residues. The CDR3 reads CASSLIEETQYF. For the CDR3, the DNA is TGTGCCAGCAGCTTGATCGAGGAGACCCAGTACTTC.

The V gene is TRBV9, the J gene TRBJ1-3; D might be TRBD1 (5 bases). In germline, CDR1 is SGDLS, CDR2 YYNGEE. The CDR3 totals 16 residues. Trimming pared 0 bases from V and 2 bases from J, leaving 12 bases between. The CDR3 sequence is CASSVGTGGTGNTIYF. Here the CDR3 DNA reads TGTGCCAGCAGCGTAGGGACCGGGGGTACTGGAAACACCATATATTTT.

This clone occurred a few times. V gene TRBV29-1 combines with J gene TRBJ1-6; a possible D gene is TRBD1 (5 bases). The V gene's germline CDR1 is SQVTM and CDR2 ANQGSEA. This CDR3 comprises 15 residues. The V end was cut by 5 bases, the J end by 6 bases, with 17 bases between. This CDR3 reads CSVRKTGTSNSPLHF. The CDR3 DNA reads TGCAGCGTTCGAAAAACCGGGACTAGTAATTCACCCCTCCACTTT.

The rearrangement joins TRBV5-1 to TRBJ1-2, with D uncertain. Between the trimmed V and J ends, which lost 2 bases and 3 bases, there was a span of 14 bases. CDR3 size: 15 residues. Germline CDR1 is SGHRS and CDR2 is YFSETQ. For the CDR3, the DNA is TGCGCCAGCAGCTTCGGGAGCCTAGGTGACTATGGCTACACCTTC. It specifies CASSFGSLGDYGYTF. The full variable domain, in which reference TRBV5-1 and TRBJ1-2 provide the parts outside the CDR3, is KAGVTQTPRYLIKTRGQQVTLSCSPISGHRSVSWYQQTPGQGLQFLFEYFSETQRNKGNFPGRFSGRQFSNSRSEMNVSTLELGDSALYLCASSFGSLGDYGYTFGSGTRLTVV.

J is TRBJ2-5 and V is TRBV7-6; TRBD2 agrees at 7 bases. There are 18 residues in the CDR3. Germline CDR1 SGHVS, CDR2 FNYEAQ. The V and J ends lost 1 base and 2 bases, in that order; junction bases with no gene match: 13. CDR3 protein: CASSLDPITSALQETQYF. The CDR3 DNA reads TGTGCCAGCAGCTTAGACCCTATCACTAGCGCCCTACAAGAGACCCAGTACTTC.

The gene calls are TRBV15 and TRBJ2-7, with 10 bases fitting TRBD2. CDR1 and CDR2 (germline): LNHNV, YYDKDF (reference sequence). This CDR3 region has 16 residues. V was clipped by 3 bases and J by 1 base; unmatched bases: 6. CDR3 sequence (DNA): TGTGCCACCAGCAGCCGTTGGACTAGCGGATCCTACGAGCAGTACTTC. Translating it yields CATSSRWTSGSYEQYF.

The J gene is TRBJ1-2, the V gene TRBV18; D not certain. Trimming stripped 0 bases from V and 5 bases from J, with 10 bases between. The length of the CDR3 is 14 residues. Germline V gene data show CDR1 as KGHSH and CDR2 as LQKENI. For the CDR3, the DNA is TGTGCCAGCTCACCACCATCTAGCCCGTATGGCTACACCTTC. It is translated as CASSPPSSPYGYTF.

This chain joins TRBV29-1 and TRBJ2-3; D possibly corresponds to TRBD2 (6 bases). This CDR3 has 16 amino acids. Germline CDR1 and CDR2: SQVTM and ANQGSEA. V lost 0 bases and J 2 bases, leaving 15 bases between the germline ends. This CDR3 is CSVEDPLAALTDTQYF. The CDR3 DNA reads TGCAGCGTTGAAGATCCGTTAGCGGCCCTCACAGATACGCAGTATTTT.

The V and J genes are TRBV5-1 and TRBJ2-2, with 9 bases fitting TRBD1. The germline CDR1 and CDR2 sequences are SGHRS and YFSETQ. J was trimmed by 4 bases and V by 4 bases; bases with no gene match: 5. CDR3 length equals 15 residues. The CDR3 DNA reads TGCGCCAGCAGCGAAAAGACAGGGGGCACCGGGGAGCTGTTTTTT. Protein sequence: CASSEKTGGTGELFF.

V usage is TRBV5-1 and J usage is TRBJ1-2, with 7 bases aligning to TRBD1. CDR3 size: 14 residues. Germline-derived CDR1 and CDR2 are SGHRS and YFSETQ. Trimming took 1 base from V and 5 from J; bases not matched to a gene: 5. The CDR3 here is CASSLTDRAYGYTF. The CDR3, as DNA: TGCGCCAGCAGCTTGACAGACAGGGCGTATGGCTACACCTTC.

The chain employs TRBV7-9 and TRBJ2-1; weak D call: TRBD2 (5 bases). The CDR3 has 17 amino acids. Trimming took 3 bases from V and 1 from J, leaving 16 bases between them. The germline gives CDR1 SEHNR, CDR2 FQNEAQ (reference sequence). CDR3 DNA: TGTGCCAGCAGCTTCTCCGTCTTACTAGGGTCCTACAATGAGCAGTTCTTC. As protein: CASSFSVLLGSYNEQFF. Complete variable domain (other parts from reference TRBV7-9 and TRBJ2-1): DTGVSQNPRHKITKRGQNVTFRCDPISEHNRLYWYRQTLGQGPEFLTYFQNEAQLEKSRLLSDRFSAERPKGSFSTLEIQRTEQGDSAMYLCASSFSVLLGSYNEQFFGPGTRLTVL.

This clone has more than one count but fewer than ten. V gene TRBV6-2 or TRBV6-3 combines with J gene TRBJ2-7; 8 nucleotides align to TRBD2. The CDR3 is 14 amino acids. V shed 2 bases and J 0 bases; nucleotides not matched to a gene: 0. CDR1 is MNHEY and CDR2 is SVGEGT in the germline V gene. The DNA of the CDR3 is TGTGCCAGCAGTTACGGGACTAGCTCCTACGAGCAGTACTTC. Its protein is CASSYGTSSYEQYF.

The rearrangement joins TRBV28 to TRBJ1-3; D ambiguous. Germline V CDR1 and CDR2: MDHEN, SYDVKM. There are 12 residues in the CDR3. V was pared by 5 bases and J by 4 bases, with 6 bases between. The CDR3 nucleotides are TGTGCCAGCAGTACACCGGGAAACACCATATATTTT. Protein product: CASSTPGNTIYF.

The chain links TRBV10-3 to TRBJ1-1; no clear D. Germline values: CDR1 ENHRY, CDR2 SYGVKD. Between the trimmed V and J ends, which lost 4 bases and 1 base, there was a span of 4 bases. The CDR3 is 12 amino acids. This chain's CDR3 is CAISGGNTEAFF. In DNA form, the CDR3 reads TGTGCCATCAGTGGAGGGAACACTGAAGCTTTCTTT.

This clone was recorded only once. The CDR3 sequence is CAWSVRPQGKQYF. The CDR3 DNA follows: TGTGCCTGGAGTGTACGACCCCAGGGGAAGCAGTACTTC. V gene TRBV30 combines with J gene TRBJ2-7, with D tentatively TRBD1 (6 bases). Germline CDR1 reads GTSNPN; CDR2 reads SVGIG (reference sequence). The CDR3 runs to 13 residues. Trimming cost V 0 bases and J 8 bases, with 14 bases left between them.

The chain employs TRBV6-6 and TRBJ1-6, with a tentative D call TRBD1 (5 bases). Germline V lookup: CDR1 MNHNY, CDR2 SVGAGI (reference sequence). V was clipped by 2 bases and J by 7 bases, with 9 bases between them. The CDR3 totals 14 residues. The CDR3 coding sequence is TGTGCCAGCAGTTACGGGGCAGCCAATTCACCCCTCCACTTT. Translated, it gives CASSYGAANSPLHF.

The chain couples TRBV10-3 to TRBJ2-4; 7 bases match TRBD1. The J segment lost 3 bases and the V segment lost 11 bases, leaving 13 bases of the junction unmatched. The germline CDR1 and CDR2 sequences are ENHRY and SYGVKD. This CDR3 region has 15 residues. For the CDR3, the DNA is TGTGCCCCAGGGGGTGGCCAACCATACAAAAACATTCAGTACTTC. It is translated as CAPGGGQPYKNIQYF.

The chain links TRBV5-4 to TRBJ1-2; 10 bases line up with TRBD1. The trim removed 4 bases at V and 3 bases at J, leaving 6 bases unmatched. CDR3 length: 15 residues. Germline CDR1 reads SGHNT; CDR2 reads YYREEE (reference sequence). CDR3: CASSKGQGEHYGYTF. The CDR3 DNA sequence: TGTGCCAGCAGCAAAGGACAGGGGGAGCACTATGGCTACACCTTC.

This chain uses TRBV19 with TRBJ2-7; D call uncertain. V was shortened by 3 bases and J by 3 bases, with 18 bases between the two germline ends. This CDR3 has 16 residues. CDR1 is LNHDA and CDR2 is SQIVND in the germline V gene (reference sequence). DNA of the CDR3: TGTGCCAGTAGTATGGGTCAGGCCCCCGGCATCTACGAGCAGTACTTC. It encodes CASSMGQAPGIYEQYF.

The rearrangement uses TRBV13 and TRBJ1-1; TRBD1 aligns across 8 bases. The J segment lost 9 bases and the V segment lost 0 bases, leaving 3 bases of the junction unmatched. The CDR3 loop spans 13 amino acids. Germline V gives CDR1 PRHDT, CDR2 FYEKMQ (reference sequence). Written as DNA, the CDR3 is TGTGCCAGCAGCTTAGGCAGGACAGGGAAAGCTTTCTTT. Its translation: CASSLGRTGKAFF.

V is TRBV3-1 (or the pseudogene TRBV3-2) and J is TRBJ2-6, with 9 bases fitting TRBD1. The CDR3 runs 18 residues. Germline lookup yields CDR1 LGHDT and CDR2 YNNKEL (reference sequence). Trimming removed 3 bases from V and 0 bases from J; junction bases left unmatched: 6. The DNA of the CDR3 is TGTGCCAGCAGCCATCCGGGACAGGGATTCTCTGGGGCCAACGTCCTGACTTTC. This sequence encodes CASSHPGQGFSGANVLTF.